This T cell receptor (beta chain) was identified during a study of cytomegalovirus exposure and HLA in healthy donors. Regarding the study as a whole: Association of 16,951 TCR beta sequences with HLA alleles was found at 0.05 false discovery rate in a later analysis. Judged likely to be a sequencing artifact was a cluster of highly shared sequence variants. In a later analysis, a missense DCLRE1C variant was linked to TCR beta V- and J-gene trimming.

Germline assignment: CDR1 SGHRS and CDR2 YFSETQ. This CDR3 is 16 amino acids long. J gave up 0 bases and V 0 bases, and 3 bases lay outside the gene matches. Primers: 60 Vbeta forward and 13 Jbeta reverse. Data came from immunoSEQ multiplex PCR; TCRdb stores just in-frame clones and leaves some out. Altogether 140,000 to 150,000 clones are present, around 79% being singletons, with the ten largest covering about 6.7%. Regarding this clone: Its specificity is unknown. The sample carries other DNA sequences with the same CDR3.

Healthy bone marrow donors made up the donor group. This chain connects TRBV5-1 to TRBJ2-3; 8 positions agree with TRBD2. Sequenced material: PBMCs. The sequence was obtained from a woman aged 40 to 50 in good health and CMV-seropositive. The CDR3 DNA follows: TGCGCCAGCAGCTTGGGGGCGGGGGGAAGCACAGATACGCAGTATTTT. As protein: CASSLGAGGSTDTQYF.